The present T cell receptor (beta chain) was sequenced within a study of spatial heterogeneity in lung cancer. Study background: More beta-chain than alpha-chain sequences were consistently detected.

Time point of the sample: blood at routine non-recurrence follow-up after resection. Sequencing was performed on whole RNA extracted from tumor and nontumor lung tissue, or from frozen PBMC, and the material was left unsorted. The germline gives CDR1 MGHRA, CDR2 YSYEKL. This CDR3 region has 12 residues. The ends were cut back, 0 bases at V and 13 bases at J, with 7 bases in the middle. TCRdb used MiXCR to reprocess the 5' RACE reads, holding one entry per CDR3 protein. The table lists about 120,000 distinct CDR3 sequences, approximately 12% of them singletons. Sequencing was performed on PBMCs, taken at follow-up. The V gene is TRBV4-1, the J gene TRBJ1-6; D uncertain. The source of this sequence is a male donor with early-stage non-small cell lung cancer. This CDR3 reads CASSQEVPPLHF. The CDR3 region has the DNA TGCGCCAGCAGCCAAGAGGTTCCTCCCCTCCACTTT.